Sequencing of this T cell receptor (beta chain) was carried out in a study of T cells in Graves' hyperthyroidism and ophthalmopathy. Study background: Blood was drawn when the patient was first diagnosed and still untreated.

Germline V gene sequence: CDR1 SEHNR, CDR2 FQNEAQ (reference sequence). The CDR3 contains 16 residues. The V segment lost 2 bases and the J segment 4 bases; nucleotides outside the gene matches: 8. The study based diagnoses on clinical symptoms, serum thyroxine and TRAb, thyroid ultrasound and orbital computed tomography. Amplified TCR beta CDR3 regions came from RNA transcripts. HTBI primers were employed in a first-round RT-PCR of the TCR CDR3. TCRdb processed the multiplex PCR reads anew with MiXCR; each CDR3 protein has one entry. The top ten clones hold roughly 11% of a sample with roughly 380,000 distinct CDR3 sequences, roughly 14% of them seen once. Overall study results and limits: Blood also carried most thyroid clonotypes expanded above 0.001.

Points on this clonotype: The antigen remains unidentified.

The sequenced sample consisted of blood. The V call is TRBV7-9, the J call TRBJ2-1; 7 positions agree with TRBD2. The source of this sequence is a woman aged 55-75 years with Graves' hyperthyroidism. CDR3 region: CASSLKGGSGYNEQFF. The CDR3 region has the DNA TGTGCCAGCAGCTTAAAGGGCGGGAGTGGGTACAATGAGCAGTTCTTC.